Detailed here is one TCR beta chain. PCR involved 60 Vbeta and 13 Jbeta primers. Assay: immunoSEQ multiplex PCR; the TCRdb copy retains only in-frame clones and omits some. Among fewer than 150,000 clones listed, approximately 85% were seen once. The V gene lost 5 bases and the J gene lost 6 bases, with 11 bases spanning the gap. The CDR3 length is 13 residues. Germline loops: CDR1 SEHNR, CDR2 FQNEAQ (reference sequence). The sample belongs to a study of cytomegalovirus exposure and HLA in healthy donors. Across the study: A data release that came early held some 84 million unique TCRs from HLA-typed donors.

This sequence was found in a woman aged 25-40 years in good health and CMV-seropositive. What was sequenced was PBMCs. This chain uses TRBV7-9 with TRBJ1-5; D perhaps matches TRBD1 (6 bases). This chain's CDR3 is CASSLARGQPQHF. CDR3 coding DNA: TGTGCCAGCAGCCTTGCCAGGGGTCAGCCCCAGCATTTT.